This TCR beta chain was retrieved from a study of T cell clonality in common variable immunodeficiency. Comment on this clone: Antigen specificity is unknown. The read falls 3 residues short of the CDR3 end, and the missing part is taken from the germline J gene.

Caucasian heritage predominated among both patients and controls. TCRdb's copy holds only in-frame clones and misses some; the assay was immunoSEQ multiplex PCR. Singletons are absent from the sample, which has over 45,000 clones. Germline V CDR1 and CDR2: KGHSH, LQKENI. The length of the CDR3 is 16 residues. V dropped 3 bases and J dropped 10 bases, with 19 bases sitting between them. Notes on the study in general: Compared with healthy controls, CVID subjects showed increased TCRbeta clonality, mostly in about a third. The cause of increased CVID clonality remains unclear without subpopulation sequencing. CVID subjects shared fewer TCRbeta clones than healthy controls did.

The chain recombines TRBV18 with TRBJ1-6; the D gene is possibly TRBD1 (5 bases). Material for sequencing was peripheral blood mononuclear cells. The sequence came from a person between 18 and 75 years old in good health. The CDR3 loop is CASSPLGDGGESPLHF. Incomplete CDR3 DNA: TGTGCCAGCTCACCCCTCGGGGACGGCGGGGAGTCACCC. The entire variable domain, with the rest obtained from reference TRBV18 and TRBJ1-6, is as follows: NAGVMQNPRHLVRRRGQEARLRCSPMKGHSHVYWYRQLPEEGLKFMVYLQKENIIDESGMPKERFSAEFPKEGPSILRIQQVVRGDSAAYFCASSPLGDGGESPLHFGNGTRLTVT.